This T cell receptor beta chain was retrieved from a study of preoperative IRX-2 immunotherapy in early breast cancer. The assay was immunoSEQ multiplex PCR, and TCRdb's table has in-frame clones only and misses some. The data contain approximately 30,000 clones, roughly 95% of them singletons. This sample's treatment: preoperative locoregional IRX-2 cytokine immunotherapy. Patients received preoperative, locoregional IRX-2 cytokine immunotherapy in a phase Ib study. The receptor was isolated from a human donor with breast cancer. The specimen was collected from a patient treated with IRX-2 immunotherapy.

CDR3 bases: TGTGCCAGCTCACCACAAACAGGGGACACTGAAGCTTTCTTT. This encodes CASSPQTGDTEAFF. The V gene is TRBV18, the J gene TRBJ1-1, with 7 bases aligning to TRBD1. Germline lookup yields CDR1 KGHSH and CDR2 LQKENI. CDR3 length equals 14 residues. V lost 1 base to trimming and J lost 3 bases; unmatched junction nucleotides: 2.